Below are 7 T cell receptor beta chains sequenced from a single sample in a study of blood T cell repertoires in COVID-19. Measured with immunoSEQ multiplex PCR; TCRdb has only the in-frame clones, and not every one. Here the sample spans about 88,000 clones, roughly 84% being singletons. Sequencing was done on a sample of peripheral blood. These receptors all come from an elderly woman with acute or convalescent COVID-19.

In this sample, this clone turned up a few times. V is TRBV6-6 and J is TRBJ1-1, with a possible D match to TRBD1 (5 bases). CDR1 and CDR2 from the germline V gene are MNHNY and SVGAGI (reference sequence). Trimming cost V 1 base and J 1 base, with 10 bases left between them. The CDR3 is 15 amino acids. The CDR3 DNA follows: TGTGCCAGCAGTTACTTAGGACATCAGAACACTGAAGCTTTCTTT. This gives the protein CASSYLGHQNTEAFF.

The J gene is TRBJ2-2, the V gene TRBV5-1; possible D gene TRBD2, 6 bases. V gave up 4 bases and J gave up 2 bases, with 12 bases separating them. CDR3 length: 15 amino acids. The germline gives CDR1 SGHRS, CDR2 YFSETQ. The DNA for the CDR3 is TGCGCCAGCAGCGGAGTAGCGGTTAACACCGGGGAGCTGTTTTTT. Encoded protein: CASSGVAVNTGELFF.

This clone was observed once. The J gene is TRBJ2-5, the V gene TRBV7-3; D is unresolved. Germline CDR1 reads SGHTA; CDR2 reads FQGTGA. The CDR3 totals 13 residues. The V end lost 5 bases, the J end lost 5 bases, and 12 bases lay between the germline ends. The CDR3 region has the DNA TGTGCCAGCAGCCCCAACGTGAGGGAGACCCAGTACTTC. As protein: CASSPNVRETQYF.

The CDR3 DNA sequence: TGTGCCAGCAGCTCACAGGGCCCTAATTCACCCCTCCACTTT. Translating gives CASSSQGPNSPLHF. The rearrangement uses TRBV9 and TRBJ1-6, with a tentative D call TRBD1 (6 bases). The CDR3 consists of 14 residues. Germline V CDR1 and CDR2: SGDLS, YYNGEE. Deletions cut 4 bases from V and 6 bases from J, with 11 bases between.

The chain has TRBV6-5 and TRBJ2-2; TRBD1 aligns across 10 bases. CDR3 length: 15 residues. The germline V gene encodes CDR1 MNHEY and CDR2 SVGAGI. J was trimmed by 4 bases and V by 6 bases; bases with no gene match: 5. The CDR3 sequence is CASSPGTGVTGELFF. In DNA, the CDR3 is TGTGCCAGCAGCCCCGGGACAGGGGTCACCGGGGAGCTGTTTTTT.

The V call is TRBV18, the J call TRBJ2-7; D might be TRBD1 (6 bases). This CDR3 contains 14 residues. Germline-derived CDR1 and CDR2 are KGHSH and LQKENI. Trimming removed 2 bases at V and 4 bases at J, with 12 bases between. CDR3 nucleotide sequence: TGTGCCAGCTCACCAATGGACAGATATTACGAGCAGTACTTC. It specifies CASSPMDRYYEQYF.

CDR3 loop: CASRDLTGGNQLGGYTF. The CDR3, as DNA: TGTGCCAGCAGGGACTTGACAGGGGGTAACCAGCTGGGTGGCTACACCTTC. The chain uses TRBV25-1 and TRBJ1-2; TRBD1 aligns across 9 bases. Germline CDR1 MGHDK, CDR2 SYGVNS. The trim removed 6 bases at V and 7 bases at J, leaving 18 bases unmatched. This CDR3 is built from 17 residues.